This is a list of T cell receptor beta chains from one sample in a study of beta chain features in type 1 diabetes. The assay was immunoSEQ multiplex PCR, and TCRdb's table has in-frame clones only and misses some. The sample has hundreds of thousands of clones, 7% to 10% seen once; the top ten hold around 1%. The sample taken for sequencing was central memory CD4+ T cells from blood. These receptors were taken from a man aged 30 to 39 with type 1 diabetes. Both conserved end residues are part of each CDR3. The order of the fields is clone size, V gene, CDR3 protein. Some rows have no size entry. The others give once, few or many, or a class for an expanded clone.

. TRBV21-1 CAMQGPHEQYF
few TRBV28 CASSLRGLEQFF
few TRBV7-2 CASSLQGGDNSPLHF
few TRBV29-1 CSGQGAETQYF
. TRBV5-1 CASSSDTYNEQFF
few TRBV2 CASNVRDQETQYF
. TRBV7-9 CASSLGSGGSGNQPQHF
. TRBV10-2 CASSEGLAYPPEEQFF
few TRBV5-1 CASSFSERGGEQFF
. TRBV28 CATLGRGGRETQYF
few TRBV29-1 CSVEVPWPNEQYF
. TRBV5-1 CASSLQGGDTEAFF
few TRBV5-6 CASSLEGTGGVYGYTF
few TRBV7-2 CASSSPRAPSTQYF
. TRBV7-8 CASSKGRAVFGANVLTF
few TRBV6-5 CASSYLDRGAEAFF
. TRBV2 CATQGNMNTEAFF
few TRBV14 CASSPDRNYGYTF
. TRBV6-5 CASSYGGGTEAFF
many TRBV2 CASSEPPGGSQYF